These T cell receptor beta chains were read from a single sample in a study of blood T cells in healthy people across ages. TCRdb re-called the 5' RACE reads with MiXCR, one entry per CDR3 protein. This sample yields 1.5 million to 2 million distinct CDR3 sequences, of which roughly 28% are seen a single time; about 8% belongs to the top ten. The sequencing input was blood. These receptors were obtained from a woman younger than 45 in good health. The CDR3 runs from the conserved cysteine through the conserved F or W. Fields, in order: D gene, clone size, V gene, J gene, CDR3 protein, CDR3 DNA. The D gene is left open where the match is weak. Size values are once, few and many counts, or a class for expanded clones, and some rows have none.

NA,few,TRBV6-2/TRBV6-3,TRBJ1-5,CASSPAGPINQPQHF,TGTGCCAGCAGTCCGGCGGGGCCGATCAATCAGCCCCAGCATTTT
NA,few,TRBV5-1,TRBJ1-2,CASSFGGEEGYTF,TGCGCCAGCAGCTTCGGGGGCGAGGAGGGCTACACCTTC
NA,NA,TRBV11-2,TRBJ2-7,CASSSAGYSNEQYF,TGTGCCAGCAGCTCCGCCGGCTATAGCAATGAGCAGTACTTC
TRBD1,few,TRBV10-3,TRBJ2-2,CATGQGNTGELFF,TGTGCCACAGGACAGGGGAACACCGGGGAGCTGTTTTTT
NA,NA,TRBV29-1,TRBJ2-5,CSGGRTLQETQYF,TGCAGCGGTGGAAGAACCCTTCAAGAGACCCAGTACTTC
TRBD2,few,TRBV12-3/TRBV12-4,TRBJ2-7,CASSLGTSQGFYEQYF,TGTGCCAGCAGTTTAGGGACTAGCCAGGGATTCTACGAGCAGTACTTC
NA,NA,TRBV15,TRBJ2-2,CATSRPQNTGELFF,TGTGCCACCAGCAGACCCCAAAATACCGGGGAGCTGTTTTTT
NA,NA,TRBV20-1,TRBJ1-4,CSARDWTTNEKRFF,TGCAGTGCTAGAGATTGGACAACTAATGAAAAACGGTTTTTT
NA,many,TRBV12-3/TRBV12-4,TRBJ2-1,CASNPEAGRQFF,TGTGCCAGCAACCCTGAAGCGGGTCGTCAGTTCTTC
NA,many,TRBV20-1,TRBJ2-1,CSALPSSVILDEQFF,TGCAGTGCTCTCCCATCTAGCGTGATCTTAGATGAGCAGTTCTTC
NA,NA,TRBV24-1,TRBJ2-3,CATRKGEGDAQYF,TGTGCCACCAGGAAGGGGGAAGGAGATGCGCAGTATTTT
NA,few,TRBV9,TRBJ1-2,CASSAEGNPGYGYTF,TGTGCCAGCAGCGCCGAGGGAAACCCGGGCTATGGCTACACCTTC
TRBD2,NA,TRBV9,TRBJ2-3,CASSPSTRAGGRPTDTQYF,TGTGCCAGCAGCCCCTCCACGAGAGCGGGGGGCCGCCCCACAGATACGCAGTATTTT
TRBD2,few,TRBV14,TRBJ2-7,CASSQLAGFKYEQYF,TGTGCCAGCAGCCAACTAGCGGGATTTAAGTACGAGCAGTACTTC
NA,NA,TRBV27,TRBJ1-1,CASSVQPSTEAFF,TGTGCCAGCAGTGTGCAACCAAGCACTGAAGCTTTCTTT
NA,NA,TRBV6-6,TRBJ1-3,CASSYSVGNTIYF,TGTGCCAGCAGTTACTCCGTGGGAAACACCATATATTTT
TRBD2,NA,TRBV6-1,TRBJ2-4,CASILTSGPYNEQYF,TGTGCCAGCATCCTGACTAGCGGCCCCTACAATGAGCAGTACTTC
NA,few,TRBV15,TRBJ2-3,CATSRDLNTQYF,TGTGCCACCAGCAGAGATCTAAATACGCAGTATTTT
NA,few,TRBV7-6,TRBJ2-5,CASSLVGPAGETQYF,TGTGCCAGCAGCTTAGTTGGGCCAGCGGGAGAGACCCAGTACTTC
TRBD2,few,TRBV5-1,TRBJ2-5,CASSRLGTTEEYF,TGCGCCAGCAGCCGCCTTGGGACTACTGAGGAGTACTTC
TRBD2,many,TRBV20-1,TRBJ2-1,CSAARGLAGSNEQFF,TGCAGTGCTGCGAGGGGACTAGCGGGGAGCAATGAGCAGTTCTTC
NA,few,TRBV28,TRBJ2-7,CASSSPIGAYNEQYF,TGTGCCAGCAGCTCCCCGATTGGGGCTTACAATGAGCAGTACTTC
NA,NA,TRBV20-1,TRBJ1-6,CSARQGKSPLHF,TGCAGTGCTAGACAGGGAAAGTCACCCCTCCACTTT
NA,few,TRBV15,TRBJ2-7,CATSRGMGYEQYF,TGTGCCACCAGCAGAGGAATGGGATACGAGCAGTACTTC
NA,few,TRBV3-1,TRBJ2-1,CASSKQGWEFF,TGTGCCAGCAGCAAACAGGGATGGGAGTTCTTC
NA,NA,TRBV6-2/TRBV6-3,TRBJ2-7,CASSYDLNSYEQYF,TGTGCCAGCAGTTACGATCTCAACTCCTACGAGCAGTACTTC
TRBD2,few,TRBV12-5,TRBJ2-7,CASGWGGLATYNEQYF,TGTGCTAGTGGTTGGGGGGGACTAGCGACGTACAATGAGCAGTACTTC
TRBD2,many,TRBV5-1,TRBJ2-3,CASSSGLVGTDTQYF,TGCGCCAGCAGCTCGGGACTAGTTGGGACAGATACGCAGTATTTT
NA,NA,TRBV24-1,TRBJ1-1,CATTEQGNTEAFF,TGTGCCACCACGGAACAGGGGAACACTGAAGCTTTCTTT
TRBD1,few,TRBV19,TRBJ1-5,CASSIGTVGQPQHF,TGTGCCAGTAGTATCGGGACAGTGGGACAGCCCCAGCATTTT
TRBD1,many,TRBV6-5,TRBJ2-5,CASSLPGQGKETQYF,TGTGCCAGCAGTCTTCCGGGACAGGGGAAAGAGACCCAGTACTTC
TRBD1,many,TRBV7-9,TRBJ2-7,CASSWGQGIYEQYF,TGTGCCAGCAGCTGGGGACAGGGGATCTACGAGCAGTACTTC
TRBD2,NA,TRBV24-1,TRBJ2-1,CATGTTTSDEQVF,TGTGCCACCGGGACCACGACTAGCGATGAGCAGGTCTTC
NA,few,TRBV29-1,TRBJ1-1,CGASANTEAFF,TGCGGAGCCTCGGCGAACACTGAAGCTTTCTTT
TRBD2,few,TRBV4-1,TRBJ2-5,CASSQGLAAELSQETQYF,TGCGCCAGCAGCCAAGGACTAGCGGCCGAACTTTCCCAAGAGACCCAGTACTTC
NA,many,TRBV12-3/TRBV12-4,TRBJ2-7,CASSLLHSSYEQYF,TGTGCCAGCAGTTTATTGCATAGCTCCTACGAGCAGTACTTC
NA,few,TRBV5-1,TRBJ2-3,CASSSLEPADTQYF,TGCGCCAGCAGCTCCCTCGAGCCTGCAGATACGCAGTATTTT
NA,NA,TRBV7-2,TRBJ2-7,CASSPTGNGYEQYF,TGTGCCAGCAGCCCTACAGGGAATGGCTACGAGCAGTACTTC
NA,many,TRBV20-1,TRBJ1-2,CSAPRGDYGYTF,TGCAGTGCTCCACGGGGGGACTATGGCTACACCTTC
NA,few,TRBV19,TRBJ2-2,CASSMRGGTGELFF,TGTGCCAGTAGTATGCGGGGTGGGACCGGGGAGCTGTTTTTT
NA,many,TRBV5-1,TRBJ2-5,CASSDDNQETQYF,TGCGCCAGCAGCGATGACAACCAAGAGACCCAGTACTTC
NA,many,TRBV28,TRBJ1-6,CASSPSDGTGNSPLHF,TGTGCCAGCAGTCCCAGTGACGGGACTGGTAATTCACCCCTCCACTTT
NA,NA,TRBV6-2/TRBV6-3,TRBJ2-3,CASAQGGATADTQYF,TGTGCCAGCGCCCAAGGGGGGGCTACGGCAGATACGCAGTATTTT
TRBD2,NA,TRBV7-2,TRBJ2-1,CASSLGLAGGNNEQFF,TGTGCCAGCAGCTTAGGACTAGCGGGGGGGAACAATGAGCAGTTCTTC
NA,NA,TRBV7-2,TRBJ2-5,CASSTGRQGQGETQYF,TGTGCCAGCAGCACCGGACGGCAGGGTCAGGGTGAGACCCAGTACTTC
NA,NA,TRBV6-2/TRBV6-3,TRBJ2-3,CASTNGEASEGTDTQYF,TGTGCCAGCACCAACGGAGAGGCTAGCGAGGGCACAGATACGCAGTATTTT
TRBD2,few,TRBV7-9,TRBJ2-3,CASSLVGGGITDTQYF,TGTGCCAGCAGCTTAGTCGGCGGGGGGATCACAGATACGCAGTATTTT
NA,NA,TRBV5-4,TRBJ2-7,CASSNGWEEQYF,TGTGCCAGCAGCAACGGGTGGGAAGAGCAGTACTTC
TRBD2,NA,TRBV7-3,TRBJ2-1,CASSPSGFEQFF,TGTGCCAGCAGCCCTAGCGGTTTTGAGCAGTTCTTC
NA,NA,TRBV5-1,TRBJ2-2,CASSPLAAGELFF,TGCGCCAGCAGCCCGTTAGCAGCCGGGGAGCTGTTTTTT
NA,NA,TRBV12-3/TRBV12-4,TRBJ2-1,CASSKQVYSYNEQFF,TGTGCCAGCAGTAAACAGGTCTACTCCTACAATGAGCAGTTCTTC
TRBD2,NA,TRBV5-1,TRBJ2-1,CASSLSLAGKGAEQFF,TGCGCCAGCAGCTTGAGTCTAGCGGGGAAGGGGGCTGAGCAGTTCTTC
TRBD2,NA,TRBV11-2,TRBJ2-3,CASSLTRGSTDTQYF,TGTGCCAGCAGCTTGACGCGGGGGTCCACAGATACGCAGTATTTT
TRBD2,many,TRBV7-6,TRBJ2-1,CASSTSSGGAAEQFF,TGTGCCAGCAGCACTTCTAGCGGGGGGGCCGCTGAGCAGTTCTTC
TRBD2,few,TRBV7-2,TRBJ2-5,CASSLSREGETQYF,TGTGCCAGCAGCCTCTCCCGGGAGGGAGAGACCCAGTACTTC
NA,NA,TRBV4-1,TRBJ1-6,CASSQETSPLHF,TGCGCCAGCAGCCAGGAAACTTCACCCCTCCACTTT
NA,NA,TRBV10-3,TRBJ1-1,CAISDFGPVGTEAFF,TGTGCCATCAGTGATTTTGGACCGGTGGGGACTGAAGCTTTCTTT